The present T cell receptor (beta chain) was sequenced within a study of breast tumors, draining lymph nodes, adjacent tissues. Study-wide findings and caveats: Compared with basal-like, luminal-like tumors shared significantly more repertoire with nontumor tissue. Most tumor T cells seemingly derive from lymph node, then expand in tumor. Tumor repertoires ranked between lymph nodes and nontumor tissue in diversity, with V and J gene preferences.

TCRdb reprocessed the multiplex PCR reads via MiXCR and lists one record per CDR3 protein. The sample has approximately 89,000 distinct CDR3 sequences; approximately 28% are singletons. Samples came from axillary lymph nodes draining the breast cancer. This CDR3 is 15 amino acids long. The germline V gene has CDR1 SNHLY and CDR2 FYNNEI. Between the trimmed V and J ends, which lost 5 bases and 7 bases, there was a span of 15 bases. This clonotype was seen at least ten times. The antigen remains unidentified. The origin of this receptor is a female donor with breast cancer. Some clones in this sample may be carry-over from other donors' samples. The sequenced sample was axillary lymph node tissue. V usage is TRBV2 and J usage is TRBJ1-6; D perhaps matches TRBD1 (5 bases). The CDR3 DNA sequence: TGTGCCAGCAGTCCCGTGGGGGGAAGAAATTCACCCCTCCACTTT. This encodes CASSPVGGRNSPLHF.